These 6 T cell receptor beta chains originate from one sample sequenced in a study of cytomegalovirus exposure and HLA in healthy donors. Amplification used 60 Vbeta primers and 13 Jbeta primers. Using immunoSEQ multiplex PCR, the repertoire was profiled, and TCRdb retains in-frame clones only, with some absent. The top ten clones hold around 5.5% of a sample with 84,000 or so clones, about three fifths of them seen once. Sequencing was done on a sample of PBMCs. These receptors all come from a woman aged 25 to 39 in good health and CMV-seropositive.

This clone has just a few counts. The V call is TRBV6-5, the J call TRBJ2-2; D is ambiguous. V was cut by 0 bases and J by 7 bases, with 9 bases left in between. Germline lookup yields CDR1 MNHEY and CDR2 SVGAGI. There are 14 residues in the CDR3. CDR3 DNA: TGTGCCAGCAGTTACTCCCCCCTTATCGGGGAGCTGTTTTTT. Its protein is CASSYSPLIGELFF.

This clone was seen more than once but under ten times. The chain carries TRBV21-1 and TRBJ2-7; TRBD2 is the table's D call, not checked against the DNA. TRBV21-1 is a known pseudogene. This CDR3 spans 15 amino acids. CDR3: CASSKEPRADEEQYF. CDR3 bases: TGTGCCAGCAGCAAAGAGCCCCGCGCCGATGAAGAGCAGTACTTC.

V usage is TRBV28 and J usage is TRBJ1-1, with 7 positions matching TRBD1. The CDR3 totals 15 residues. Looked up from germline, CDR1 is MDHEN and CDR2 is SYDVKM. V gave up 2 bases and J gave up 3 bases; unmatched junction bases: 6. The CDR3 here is CASSLATGKYTEAFF. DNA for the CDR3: TGTGCCAGCAGTTTAGCGACAGGGAAATACACTGAAGCTTTCTTT.

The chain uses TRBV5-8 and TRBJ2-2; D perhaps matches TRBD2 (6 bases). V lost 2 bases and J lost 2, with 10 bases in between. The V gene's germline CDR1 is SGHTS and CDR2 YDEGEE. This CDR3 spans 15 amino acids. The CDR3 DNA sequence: TGTGCCAGCAGCTTCGGACTATTAAACACCGGGGAGCTGTTTTTT. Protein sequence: CASSFGLLNTGELFF.

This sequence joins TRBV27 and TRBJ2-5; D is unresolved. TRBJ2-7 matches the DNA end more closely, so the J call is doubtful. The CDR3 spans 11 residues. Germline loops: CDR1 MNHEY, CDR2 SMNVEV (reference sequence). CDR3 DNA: TGTGCCAGCAGTTCGATGGGCGAGCAGTACTTC. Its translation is CASSSMGEQYF.

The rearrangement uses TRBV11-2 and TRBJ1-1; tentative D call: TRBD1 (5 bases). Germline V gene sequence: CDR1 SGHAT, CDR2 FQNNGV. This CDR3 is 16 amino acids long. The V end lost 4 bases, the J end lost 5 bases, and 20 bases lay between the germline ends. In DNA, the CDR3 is TGTGCCAGCAGCTGGGGCGGGGCAGGGTCGGCTACTGAAGCTTTCTTT. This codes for CASSWGGAGSATEAFF.